This T cell receptor beta chain was sequenced during a study of T cells in Graves' hyperthyroidism and ophthalmopathy. On this clonotype itself: Sequence at one end of the junction differs from germline and may be a read error.

Template material for amplifying TCR beta CDR3 regions consisted of RNA transcripts. HTBI primers drove first-round RT-PCR of the TCR CDR3. A single record per CDR3 protein comes from TCRdb applying MiXCR to the multiplex PCR reads. This table holds roughly 570,000 distinct CDR3 sequences, around a sixth found once. Germline V gives CDR1 MRHNA, CDR2 SNTAGT. The CDR3 is 12 residues long. Participants, patients aged 18 to 65, had newly diagnosed hyperthyroidism with a duration under 2 months. In making diagnoses, clinical symptoms, serum thyroxine and TRAb, thyroid ultrasound and orbital computed tomography were all used.

The sequencing input was blood. This clonotype was sampled from a woman younger than 45 with Graves' hyperthyroidism. The chain recombines TRBV6-4 with TRBJ1-6; D is unresolved. The CDR3, as DNA: TGTGCCAGCAGCGACTTGGCAGTGGCCCTCCACTTT. Protein sequence: CASSDLAVALHF.